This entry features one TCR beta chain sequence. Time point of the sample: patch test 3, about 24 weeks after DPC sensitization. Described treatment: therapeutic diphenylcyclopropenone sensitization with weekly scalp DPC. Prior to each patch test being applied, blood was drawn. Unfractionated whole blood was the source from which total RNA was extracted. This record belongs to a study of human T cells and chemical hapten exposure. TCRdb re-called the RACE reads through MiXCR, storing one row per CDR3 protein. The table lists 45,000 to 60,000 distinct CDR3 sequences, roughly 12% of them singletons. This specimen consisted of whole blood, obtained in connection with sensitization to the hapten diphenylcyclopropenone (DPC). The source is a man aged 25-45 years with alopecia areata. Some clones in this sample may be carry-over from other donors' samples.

The CDR3 reads CASSQVGLSGNTIYF. For the CDR3, the DNA is TGTGCCAGCAGCCAAGTGGGGTTATCTGGAAACACCATATATTTT. The chain has TRBV4-2 and TRBJ1-3; D not certain. CDR1 and CDR2 (germline): LGHNA, YNFKEQ. The germline V and J ends were trimmed by 1 base and 1 base, with 8 bases remaining between them. CDR3 length: 15 amino acids.